This TCR beta chain was captured by sequencing in a study of CD8 T cells in ankylosing spondylitis. General study results and limits: As reported, disease-linked clones showed significant enrichment in matched ankylosing spondylitis synovial fluid. A subset of motif variants has previously been described in the synovial fluid and blood of reactive arthritis. The study identified a TCR beta motif of seven or eight highly homologous variants that appeared characteristic of ankylosing spondylitis blood.

Trimming pared 6 bases from V and 3 bases from J, leaving 20 bases between. CDR3 length: 16 amino acids. Germline loops: CDR1 LNHNV, CDR2 YYDKDF (reference sequence). In this sample, this clonotype turned up many times. The antigen is undetermined. Quantitative 5'-RACE with molecular barcodes was used to make the TCR beta libraries. Using its own MiXCR run on the 5' RACE reads, TCRdb lists one record per CDR3 protein. The sample comprises about 96,000 distinct CDR3 sequences, just under 9% of which are singletons, and roughly 5.6% rests with the top ten. Sequenced sample: blood, either unsorted or a sorted T cell fraction (not recorded which). This chain uses TRBV15 with TRBJ2-5, with D perhaps assigned TRBD1 or TRBD2 (5 bases each). This clonotype was sampled from a male donor with ankylosing spondylitis or in good health (not recorded which). The chain's CDR3 is CATRMGTGIGEETQYF. The CDR3 DNA sequence: TGTGCCACCAGAATGGGGACGGGGATAGGCGAAGAGACCCAGTACTTC.